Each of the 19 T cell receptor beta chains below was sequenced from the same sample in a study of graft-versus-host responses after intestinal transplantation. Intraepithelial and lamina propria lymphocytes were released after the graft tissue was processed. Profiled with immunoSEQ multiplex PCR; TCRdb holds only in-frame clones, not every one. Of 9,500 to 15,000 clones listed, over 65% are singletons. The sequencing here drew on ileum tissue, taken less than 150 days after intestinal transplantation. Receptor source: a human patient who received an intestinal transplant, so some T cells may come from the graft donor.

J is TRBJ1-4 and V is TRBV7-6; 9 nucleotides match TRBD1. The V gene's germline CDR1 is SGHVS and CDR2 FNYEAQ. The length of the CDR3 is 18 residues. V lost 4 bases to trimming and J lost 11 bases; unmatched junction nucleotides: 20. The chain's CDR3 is CASSSSRDVGTGREKLFF. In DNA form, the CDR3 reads TGTGCCAGCAGCTCATCTCGGGACGTGGGGACAGGGAGAGAGAAACTGTTTTTT.

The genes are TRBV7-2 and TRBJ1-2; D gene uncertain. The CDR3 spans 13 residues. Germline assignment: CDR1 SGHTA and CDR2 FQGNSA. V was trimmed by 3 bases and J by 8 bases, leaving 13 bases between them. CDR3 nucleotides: TGTGCCAGCAGCTTTCCTAGCAAGGGCGGCTACACCTTC. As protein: CASSFPSKGGYTF.

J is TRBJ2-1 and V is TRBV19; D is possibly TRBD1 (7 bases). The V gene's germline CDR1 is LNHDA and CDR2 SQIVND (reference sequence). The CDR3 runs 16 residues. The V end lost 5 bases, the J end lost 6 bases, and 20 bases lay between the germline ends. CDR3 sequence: CASSWWAGQLRNEQFF. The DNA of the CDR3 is TGTGCCAGTAGTTGGTGGGCGGGACAGCTTCGCAATGAGCAGTTCTTC.

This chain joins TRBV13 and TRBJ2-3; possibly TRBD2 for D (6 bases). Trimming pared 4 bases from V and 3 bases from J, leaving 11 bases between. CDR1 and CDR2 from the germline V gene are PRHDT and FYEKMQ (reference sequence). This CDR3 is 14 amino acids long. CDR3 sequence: CASSSLGGTDTQYF. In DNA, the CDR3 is TGTGCCAGCAGCTCCCTTGGGGGGACAGATACGCAGTATTTT.

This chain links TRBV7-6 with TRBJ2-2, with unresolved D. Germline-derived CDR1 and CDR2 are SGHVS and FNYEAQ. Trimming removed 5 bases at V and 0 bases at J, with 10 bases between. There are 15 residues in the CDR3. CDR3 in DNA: TGTGCCAGCAGCGTACGAGCCCCGAACACCGGGGAGCTGTTTTTT. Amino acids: CASSVRAPNTGELFF.

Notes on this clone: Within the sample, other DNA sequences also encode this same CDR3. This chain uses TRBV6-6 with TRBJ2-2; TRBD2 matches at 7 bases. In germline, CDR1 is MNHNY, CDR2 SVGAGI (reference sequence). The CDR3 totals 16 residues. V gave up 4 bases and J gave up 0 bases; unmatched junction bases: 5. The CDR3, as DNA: TGTGCCAGCAGTTCGCGACTAGCTGCGAACACCGGGGAGCTGTTTTTT. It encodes CASSSRLAANTGELFF.

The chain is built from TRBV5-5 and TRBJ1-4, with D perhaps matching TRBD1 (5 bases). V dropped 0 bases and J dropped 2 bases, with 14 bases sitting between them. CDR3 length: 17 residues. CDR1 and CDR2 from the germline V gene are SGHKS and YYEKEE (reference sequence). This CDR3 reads CASSLGLRGETNEKLFF. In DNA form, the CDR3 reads TGTGCCAGCAGCTTGGGGCTAAGGGGCGAGACTAATGAAAAACTGTTTTTT.

The CDR3 protein is CASSEASRGSNQPQHF. The DNA of the CDR3 is TGTGCCAGCAGTGAAGCTTCCCGGGGTAGCAATCAGCCCCAGCATTTT. The chain recombines TRBV2 with TRBJ1-5; D unclear. V gave up 0 bases and J gave up 0 bases, with 9 bases separating them. The CDR3 is 16 residues long. The germline V gene encodes CDR1 SNHLY and CDR2 FYNNEI.

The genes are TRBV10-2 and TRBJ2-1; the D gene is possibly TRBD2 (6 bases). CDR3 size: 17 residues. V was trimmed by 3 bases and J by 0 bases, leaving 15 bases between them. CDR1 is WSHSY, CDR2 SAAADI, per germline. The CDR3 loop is CASSDGSGPRSYNEQFF. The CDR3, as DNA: TGCGCCAGCAGTGACGGTAGCGGACCCCGCTCCTACAATGAGCAGTTCTTC.

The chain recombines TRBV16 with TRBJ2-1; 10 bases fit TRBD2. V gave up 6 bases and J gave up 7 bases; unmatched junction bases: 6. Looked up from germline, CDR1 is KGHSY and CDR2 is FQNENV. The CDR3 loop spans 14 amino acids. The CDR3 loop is CASSRRAGGNEQFF. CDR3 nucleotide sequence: TGTGCCAGCAGTCGGAGAGCGGGAGGGAATGAGCAGTTCTTC.

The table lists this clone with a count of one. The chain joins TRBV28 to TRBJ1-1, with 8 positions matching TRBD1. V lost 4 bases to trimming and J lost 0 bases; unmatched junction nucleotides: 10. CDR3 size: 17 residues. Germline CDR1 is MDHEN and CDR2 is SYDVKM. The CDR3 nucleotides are TGTGCCAGCAGTTCCTCGGACAGGGTAAGCATGAACACTGAAGCTTTCTTT. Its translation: CASSSSDRVSMNTEAFF.

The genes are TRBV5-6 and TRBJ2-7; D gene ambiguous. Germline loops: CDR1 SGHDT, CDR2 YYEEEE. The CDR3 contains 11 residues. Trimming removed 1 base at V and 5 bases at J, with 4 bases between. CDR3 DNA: TGTGCCAGCAGCTTGACTCACGAGCAGTACTTC. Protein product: CASSLTHEQYF.

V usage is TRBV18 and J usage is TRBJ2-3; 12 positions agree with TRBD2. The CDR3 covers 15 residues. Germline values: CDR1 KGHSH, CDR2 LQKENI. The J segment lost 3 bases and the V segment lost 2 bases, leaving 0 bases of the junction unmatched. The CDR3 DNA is TGTGCCAGCTCACCAGGGACTAGCGGGACAGATACGCAGTATTTT. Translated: CASSPGTSGTDTQYF.

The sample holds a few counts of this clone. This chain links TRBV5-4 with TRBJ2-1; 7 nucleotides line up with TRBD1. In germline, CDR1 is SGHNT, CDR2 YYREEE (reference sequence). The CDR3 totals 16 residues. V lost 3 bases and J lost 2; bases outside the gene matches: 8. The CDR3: CASSYQQGLAYNEQFF. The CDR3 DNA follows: TGTGCCAGCAGCTACCAACAGGGGCTGGCCTACAATGAGCAGTTCTTC.

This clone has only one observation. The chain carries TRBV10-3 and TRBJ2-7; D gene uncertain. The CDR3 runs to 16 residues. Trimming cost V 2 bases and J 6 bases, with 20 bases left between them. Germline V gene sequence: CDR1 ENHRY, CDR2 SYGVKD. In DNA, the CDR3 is TGTGCCATCAGTGAGACGGGTATCCCCCTTAAATTCGAGCAGTACTTC. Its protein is CAISETGIPLKFEQYF.

The DNA of the CDR3 is TGTGCCAGCAGGGAGGGACTAGCGGAAGAGACCCAGTACTTC. Translating gives CASREGLAEETQYF. The chain couples TRBV6-1 to TRBJ2-5, with 11 bases matching TRBD2. The germline V gene has CDR1 MNHNS and CDR2 SASEGT. V gave up 6 bases and J gave up 3 bases; unmatched junction bases: 3. The CDR3 is 14 amino acids.

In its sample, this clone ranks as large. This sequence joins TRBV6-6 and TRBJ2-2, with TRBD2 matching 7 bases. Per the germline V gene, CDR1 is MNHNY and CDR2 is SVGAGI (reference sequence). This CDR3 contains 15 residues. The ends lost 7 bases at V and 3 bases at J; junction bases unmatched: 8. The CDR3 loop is CASTRFGGDTGELFF. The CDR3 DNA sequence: TGTGCCAGCACGAGATTTGGGGGGGACACCGGGGAGCTGTTTTTT.

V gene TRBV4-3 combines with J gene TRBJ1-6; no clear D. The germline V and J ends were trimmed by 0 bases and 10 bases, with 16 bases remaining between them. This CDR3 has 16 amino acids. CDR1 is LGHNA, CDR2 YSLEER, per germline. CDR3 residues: CASSQDLGTPGSPLHF. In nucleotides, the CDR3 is TGCGCCAGCAGCCAAGATTTGGGCACCCCAGGCTCACCCCTCCACTTT.

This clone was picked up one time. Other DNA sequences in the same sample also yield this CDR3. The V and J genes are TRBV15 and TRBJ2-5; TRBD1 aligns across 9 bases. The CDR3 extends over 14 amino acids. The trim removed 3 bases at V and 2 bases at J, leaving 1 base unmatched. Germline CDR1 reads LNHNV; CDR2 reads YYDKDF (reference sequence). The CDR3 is CATSRDRGQETQYF. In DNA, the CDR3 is TGTGCCACCAGCAGGGACAGGGGTCAAGAGACCCAGTACTTC.